Following are 25 T cell receptor beta chains from one sample sequenced in a study of T-cell memory formation after mild COVID-19. In TCRdb, the 5' RACE reads were re-called with MiXCR into one record per CDR3 protein. Of 360,000 or so distinct CDR3 sequences listed, over 25% are singletons. Sequencing used PBMCs or a T cell subset sorted from them (not recorded which). The receptors shown here come from an adult woman who had mild COVID-19 (a few samples of this study predate the infection). Cell type and time point are not known.

This clonotype occurred a few times. CDR3 in amino acids: CRLSVRNIQYF. In DNA form, the CDR3 reads TGCAGACTGTCGGTGAGGAACATTCAGTACTTC. The chain links TRBV20-1 to TRBJ2-4; D call uncertain. The CDR3 sequence is 11 residues long. Germline-derived CDR1 and CDR2 are DFQATT and SNEGSKA (reference sequence).

This clonotype was seen more than once but under ten times. The V call is TRBV11-2, the J call TRBJ2-3; D remains unclear. Germline assignment: CDR1 SGHAT and CDR2 FQNNGV. V was cut by 2 bases and J by 7 bases, with 7 bases left in between. The CDR3 spans 12 residues. The CDR3, as DNA: TGTGCCAGCAGCTTAACCCCCTATACGCAGTATTTT. As protein: CASSLTPYTQYF.

This clonotype was observed a handful of times. The CDR3 loop is CASSPLQRGKGVFYEQYF. Written as DNA, the CDR3 is TGTGCCAGCAGCCCACTTCAGAGAGGCAAAGGCGTATTCTACGAGCAGTACTTC. The V call is TRBV11-2, the J call TRBJ2-7, with D unclear. In germline, CDR1 is SGHAT, CDR2 FQNNGV. The CDR3 has 18 residues. Trimming cost V 5 bases and J 3 bases, with 26 bases left between them.

CDR3 DNA: TGTGCCAGCAGCCCCCATCTCGGGTTAGCGGGGGGCCGTTCGGCCAATGAGCAGTTCTTC. The encoded protein is CASSPHLGLAGGRSANEQFF. The J gene is TRBJ2-1, the V gene TRBV7-8, with TRBD2 matching over 10 bases. Per the germline V gene, CDR1 is SGHVS and CDR2 is FQNEAQ. The trim removed 5 bases at V and 6 bases at J, leaving 22 bases unmatched. The CDR3 runs 20 residues.

V is TRBV9 and J is TRBJ1-2; TRBD1 matches at 8 bases. CDR3 length equals 16 residues. Trimming removed 1 base from V and 3 bases from J; junction bases left unmatched: 8. Germline loops: CDR1 SGDLS, CDR2 YYNGEE. The CDR3 region has the DNA TGTGCCAGCAGCGTACCCCGGACAGGGTCGGACTATGGCTACACCTTC. This gives the protein CASSVPRTGSDYGYTF.

J is TRBJ2-3 and V is TRBV7-2, with 11 bases identical to TRBD2. The CDR3 is 17 residues long. Per the germline V gene, CDR1 is SGHTA and CDR2 is FQGNSA. V gave up 5 bases and J gave up 4 bases; unmatched junction bases: 11. CDR3 DNA: TGTGCCAGCAGCAAGGCCCTAGCGGGAGGTACCGCAGATACGCAGTATTTT. Its protein is CASSKALAGGTADTQYF.

The chain combines TRBV4-1 with TRBJ2-2; 10 bases fit TRBD1. Trimming removed 11 bases from V and 7 bases from J; junction bases left unmatched: 13. CDR1 is MGHRA and CDR2 is YSYEKL in the germline V gene. The CDR3 covers 15 residues. The CDR3 here is CACRQGAAGGGELFF. CDR3 coding DNA: TGCGCCTGCCGACAGGGGGCCGCCGGGGGCGGGGAGCTGTTTTTT.

V and J are TRBV4-1 and TRBJ2-3, with D possibly being TRBD1 (6 bases). Between the trimmed V and J ends, which lost 3 bases and 6 bases, there was a span of 16 bases. There are 15 residues in the CDR3. Germline loops: CDR1 MGHRA, CDR2 YSYEKL. DNA of the CDR3: TGCGCCAGCAGCCACACAGGGTCCGGTGTTGATACGCAGTATTTT. It is translated as CASSHTGSGVDTQYF.

This clonotype was detected a few times. The CDR3 loop is CASSPSGDIGNQYF. CDR3 nucleotide sequence: TGTGCCAGCAGCCCGTCAGGTGATATAGGTAACCAGTACTTC. This chain uses TRBV7-9 with TRBJ2-7; unclear D gene. Per germline, CDR1 SEHNR and CDR2 FQNEAQ (reference sequence). The V and J ends lost 5 bases and 10 bases respectively, with 21 bases between them. The CDR3 length is 14 residues.

The chain uses TRBV7-6 and TRBJ1-5; TRBD1 might be the D (6 bases). Trimming removed 1 base from V and 4 bases from J, with 11 bases in between. This CDR3 comprises 15 residues. The germline V gene encodes CDR1 SGHVS and CDR2 FNYEAQ. CDR3 DNA sequence: TGTGCCAGCAGCTTAGTAGAGGGGGAGAATCAGCCCCAGCATTTT. It encodes CASSLVEGENQPQHF.

The chain uses TRBV30 and TRBJ1-6; D is ambiguous. CDR1 and CDR2 from the germline V gene are GTSNPN and SVGIG (reference sequence). With 4 bases removed from V and 7 bases from J, the gap between germline ends came to 11 bases. This CDR3 spans 13 amino acids. The CDR3 protein is CAWKGFTNSPLHF. The CDR3 DNA sequence: TGTGCCTGGAAGGGTTTTACGAATTCACCCCTCCACTTT.

The chain links TRBV9 to TRBJ1-1; TRBD1 is a possible D gene (6 bases). This CDR3 has 15 amino acids. Trimming cost V 4 bases and J 6 bases, with 19 bases left between them. CDR1 and CDR2 (germline): SGDLS, YYNGEE. Here the CDR3 reads CASSLGGGLLAEAFF. CDR3 DNA sequence: TGTGCCAGCAGCCTCGGAGGGGGTTTGCTCGCTGAAGCTTTCTTT.

The chain links TRBV24-1 to TRBJ1-4; D remains unclear. The CDR3 has 15 residues. V dropped 3 bases and J dropped 8 bases, with 15 bases sitting between them. The germline CDR1 and CDR2 sequences are KGHDR and SFDVKD. The CDR3 region has the DNA TGTGCCACCAGTGATCCCGGGGAAGGCGGCGAAAAACTGTTTTTT. Translating it yields CATSDPGEGGEKLFF.

The CDR3 region is CASSPGGSNGNTIYF. CDR3 sequence (DNA): TGTGCCAGCTCACCAGGGGGTTCTAATGGAAACACCATATATTTT. This chain connects TRBV18 to TRBJ1-3; D is perhaps TRBD1 (5 bases). The CDR3 length is 15 residues. V lost 2 bases and J 3 bases, leaving 11 bases between the germline ends. In germline, CDR1 is KGHSH, CDR2 LQKENI.

The chain employs TRBV5-5 and TRBJ2-1; no reliable D call. This CDR3 contains 14 residues. Trimming took off 0 bases at V and 6 bases at J, with 10 bases between the two ends. Germline CDR1 is SGHKS and CDR2 is YYEKEE (reference sequence). The CDR3 loop is CASSLVGPPNEQFF. The CDR3 region has the DNA TGTGCCAGCAGCTTGGTTGGTCCCCCCAATGAGCAGTTCTTC.

This clonotype was detected a few times. J is TRBJ1-1 and V is TRBV20-1, with TRBD1 matching 7 bases. V dropped 6 bases and J dropped 5; count of bases not matched to a gene: 9. CDR3 size: 13 residues. Germline CDR1 is DFQATT and CDR2 is SNEGSKA (reference sequence). In nucleotides, the CDR3 is TGCAGTGCCAGGAGGAGGGGGCGAACTGAAGCTTTCTTT. As protein: CSARRRGRTEAFF.

The genes are TRBV7-2 and TRBJ2-1; 9 bases fit TRBD2. The CDR3 contains 15 residues. Trimming took 1 base from V and 6 from J; bases not matched to a gene: 4. In germline, CDR1 is SGHTA, CDR2 FQGNSA. DNA for the CDR3: TGTGCCAGCAGCTTAGAGGGTAGCGGGAGCAATGAGCAGTTCTTC. Translating it yields CASSLEGSGSNEQFF.

The chain has TRBV2 and TRBJ2-7; 8 bases map to TRBD1. Unmatched junction bases numbered 17, after V lost 8 bases and J lost 5 bases. Germline V gene lookup returns CDR1 SNHLY and CDR2 FYNNEI. There are 16 residues in the CDR3. The CDR3, as DNA: TGTGCCAGCTATCGAATAAATGACAGGGGTACGGACGAGCAGTACTTC. It codes for CASYRINDRGTDEQYF.

This clonotype was seen only a few times. The V gene is TRBV7-9, the J gene TRBJ2-7, with 11 bases that match TRBD2. The CDR3 runs to 16 residues. CDR1 is SEHNR, CDR2 FQNEAQ, per germline (reference sequence). V trimming: 4 bases; J trimming: 0 bases; junction bases outside the gene matches: 5. The CDR3 reads CASSSLTSGDSYEQYF. DNA of the CDR3: TGTGCCAGCAGCTCGTTGACTAGCGGGGACTCCTACGAGCAGTACTTC.

The genes are TRBV7-2 and TRBJ1-2; tentative D call: TRBD1 (5 bases). V was pared by 0 bases and J by 0 bases, with 8 bases between. Germline CDR1 is SGHTA and CDR2 is FQGNSA. The CDR3 spans 15 residues. The CDR3 DNA is TGTGCCAGCAGCTTAGCTGTGGGGCCTAACTATGGCTACACCTTC. As protein: CASSLAVGPNYGYTF.

Many counts were recorded for this clonotype. J is TRBJ2-1 and V is TRBV9; D is unresolved. CDR3 length: 15 residues. Germline values: CDR1 SGDLS, CDR2 YYNGEE. V lost 0 bases, J lost 4 bases, and 11 bases lay in between. The CDR3 DNA is TGTGCCAGCAGCGTAGGGGTGGGCCCTTACAATGAGCAGTTCTTC. Protein product: CASSVGVGPYNEQFF. The full variable domain, its missing parts supplied by reference TRBV9 and TRBJ2-1, is DSGVTQTPKHLITATGQRVTLRCSPRSGDLSVYWYQQSLDQGLQFLIQYYNGEERAKGNILERFSAQQFPDLHSELNLSSLELGDSALYFCASSVGVGPYNEQFFGPGTRLTVL.

This clonotype has ten or more counts. The J gene is TRBJ2-5, the V gene TRBV12-3 or TRBV12-4; 7 nucleotides align to TRBD1. The V and J ends lost 6 bases and 5 bases, in that order; junction bases with no gene match: 9. This CDR3 region has 14 residues. The CDR3 spells CASSPTGVVETQYF. The CDR3 coding sequence is TGTGCCAGCAGCCCAACAGGGGTGGTGGAGACCCAGTACTTC.

This chain links TRBV12-3 or TRBV12-4 with TRBJ2-7; 12 bases align to TRBD2. V dropped 6 bases and J dropped 5; count of bases not matched to a gene: 17. This CDR3 has 18 amino acids. CDR3 sequence (DNA): TGTGCCAGCAGCCCTACCCCCGGACTAGCGGGACCTGGGGACGAGCAGTACTTC. Protein product: CASSPTPGLAGPGDEQYF.

The chain joins TRBV20-1 to TRBJ2-7; 10 nucleotides agree with TRBD2. The CDR3 runs to 13 residues. Germline loops: CDR1 DFQATT, CDR2 SNEGSKA (reference sequence). V shed 6 bases and J 5 bases; nucleotides not matched to a gene: 7. For the CDR3, the DNA is TGCAGTGCCCCCAGCGGGAGGGCCCACGAGCAGTACTTC. It codes for CSAPSGRAHEQYF.

The V call is TRBV6-5, the J call TRBJ2-7, with 7 bases that match TRBD2. Trimming removed 8 bases from V and 4 bases from J; junction bases left unmatched: 8. Germline V CDR1 and CDR2: MNHEY, SVGAGI. CDR3 length equals 13 residues. The CDR3 region is CASRLADLYEQYF. The CDR3 nucleotides read TGTGCCAGCCGGCTAGCGGACCTTTACGAGCAGTACTTC.